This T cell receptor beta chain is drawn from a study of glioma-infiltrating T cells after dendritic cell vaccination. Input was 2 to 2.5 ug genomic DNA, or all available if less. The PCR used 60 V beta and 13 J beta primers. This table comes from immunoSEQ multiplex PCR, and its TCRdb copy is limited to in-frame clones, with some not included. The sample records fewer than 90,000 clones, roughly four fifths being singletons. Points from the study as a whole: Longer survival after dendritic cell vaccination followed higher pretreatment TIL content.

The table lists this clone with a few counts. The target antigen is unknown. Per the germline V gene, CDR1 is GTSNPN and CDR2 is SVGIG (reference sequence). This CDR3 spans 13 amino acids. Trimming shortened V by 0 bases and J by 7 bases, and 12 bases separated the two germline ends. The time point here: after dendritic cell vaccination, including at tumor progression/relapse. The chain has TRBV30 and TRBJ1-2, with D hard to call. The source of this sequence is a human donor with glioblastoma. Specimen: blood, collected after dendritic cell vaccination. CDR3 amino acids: CAWSVGGMGGYTF. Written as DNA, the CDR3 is TGTGCCTGGAGTGTAGGAGGGATGGGTGGCTACACCTTC.